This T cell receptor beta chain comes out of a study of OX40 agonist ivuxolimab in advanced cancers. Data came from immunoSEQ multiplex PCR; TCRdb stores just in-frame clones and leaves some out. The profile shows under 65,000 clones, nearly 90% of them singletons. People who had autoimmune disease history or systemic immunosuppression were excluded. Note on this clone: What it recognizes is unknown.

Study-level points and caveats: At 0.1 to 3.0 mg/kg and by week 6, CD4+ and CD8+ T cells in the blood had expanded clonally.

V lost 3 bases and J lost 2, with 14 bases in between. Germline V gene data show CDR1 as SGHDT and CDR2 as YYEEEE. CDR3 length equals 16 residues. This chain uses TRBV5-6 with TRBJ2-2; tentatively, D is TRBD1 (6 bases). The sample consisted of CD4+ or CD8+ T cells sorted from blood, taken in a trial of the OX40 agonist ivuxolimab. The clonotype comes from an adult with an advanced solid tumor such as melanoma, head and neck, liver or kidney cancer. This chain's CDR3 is CASSSQDSVNTGELFF. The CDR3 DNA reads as TGTGCCAGCAGCTCCCAGGACAGCGTAAACACCGGGGAGCTGTTTTTT.